This T cell receptor beta chain comes out of a study of human T cells and chemical hapten exposure. On the study more broadly: Patients additionally received therapeutic doses of diphenylcyclopropenone on the scalp once a week, and this continued throughout the approximately 26-week study. Diagnoses of alopecia areata, totalis or universalis occurred in mostly female patients. Study-wide results and limits: With DPC sensitization, TCRs exceeding 1 in 1000 frequency showed no change.

Time point of the sample: patch test 3, about 24 weeks after DPC sensitization. Described treatment: therapeutic diphenylcyclopropenone sensitization with weekly scalp DPC. Unfractionated whole blood served as the source for total RNA extraction. The CDR3 has 18 residues. V was cut by 1 base and J by 6 bases, with 23 bases left in between. Germline V gene lookup returns CDR1 LGHNT and CDR2 FRNRAP. TCRdb fed the RACE reads into MiXCR, producing one record per CDR3 protein. The sample shows fewer than 200,000 distinct CDR3 sequences, approximately 30% of them seen only once. Notes on this clonotype: No antigen is known for it.

V gene TRBV12-5 combines with J gene TRBJ2-3; D ambiguous. Here the sequenced sample was whole blood, taken in connection with sensitization to the hapten diphenylcyclopropenone (DPC). The clonotype originates from a woman between 18 and 29 years old with alopecia areata. Some clones in this sample may be carry-over from other donors' samples. CDR3 region: CASGLDTGDKMISDTQYF. CDR3 nucleotide sequence: TGTGCTAGTGGTTTGGACACGGGCGACAAGATGATATCGGATACGCAGTATTTT.